The 26 T cell receptor beta chains below come from one sample, sequenced in a study of OX40 agonist ivuxolimab in advanced cancers. The repertoire was sequenced with immunoSEQ multiplex PCR; TCRdb's copy has only in-frame clones and lacks some. The sample records approximately 58,000 clones, around 84% being singletons. The sample here was CD4+ or CD8+ T cells sorted from blood, taken in a trial of the OX40 agonist ivuxolimab. These receptors originate from an adult with an advanced solid tumor such as melanoma, head and neck, liver or kidney cancer.

The chain couples TRBV6-5 to TRBJ1-6; maybe TRBD1 (6 bases). V gave up 6 bases and J gave up 7 bases, with 10 bases separating them. Germline assignment: CDR1 MNHEY and CDR2 SVGAGI. This CDR3 spans 13 amino acids. The CDR3 DNA reads TGTGCCAGCAGGAGACAGGAGAATTCACCCCTCCACTTT. This sequence encodes CASRRQENSPLHF.

This chain connects TRBV7-9 to TRBJ1-1; no clear D gene. Trimming left V 0 bases short and J 1 base short, with 9 bases between. Germline CDR1 reads SEHNR; CDR2 reads FQNEAQ (reference sequence). The CDR3 contains 15 residues. The CDR3 loop is CASSLATVGNTEAFF. In DNA form, the CDR3 reads TGTGCCAGCAGCTTAGCCACCGTCGGGAACACTGAAGCTTTCTTT.

This chain uses TRBV6-5 with TRBJ1-2; 10 bases agree with TRBD1. Germline assignment: CDR1 MNHEY and CDR2 SVGAGI. Trimming cost V 5 bases and J 5 bases; bases outside gene matches: 8. The CDR3 spans 15 residues. The DNA for the CDR3 is TGTGCCAGCAGTGCCCGACAGGGGGCAGGGTATGGCTACACCTTC. It yields the protein CASSARQGAGYGYTF.

The V call is TRBV11-2, the J call TRBJ2-6, with TRBD1 as a possible D gene (5 bases). V gave up 5 bases and J gave up 0 bases, with 14 bases separating them. CDR3 length equals 17 residues. CDR1 and CDR2 from the germline V gene are SGHAT and FQNNGV. The CDR3 region is CASSHRQISSGANVLTF. The CDR3 nucleotides are TGTGCCAGCAGCCATAGACAGATAAGCTCTGGGGCCAACGTCCTGACTTTC.

The chain has TRBV6-5 and TRBJ2-5; no definite D call. The V and J ends lost 4 bases and 0 bases respectively, with 6 bases between them. The CDR3 is made up of 13 amino acids. Germline values: CDR1 MNHEY, CDR2 SVGAGI. CDR3 region: CASSFVYQETQYF. The CDR3, as DNA: TGTGCCAGCAGTTTTGTATACCAAGAGACCCAGTACTTC.

This chain links TRBV5-4 with TRBJ2-7; 8 bases match TRBD1. Per the germline V gene, CDR1 is SGHNT and CDR2 is YYREEE (reference sequence). V shed 4 bases, J shed 1 base, and the junction held 10 bases outside the gene matches. The CDR3 consists of 16 residues. Here the CDR3 DNA reads TGTGCCAGCAGCCTCCCGCCCGGGACAGGATCCTACGAGCAGTACTTC. It translates to CASSLPPGTGSYEQYF.

This chain uses TRBV5-6 with TRBJ2-2; possibly TRBD2 for D (6 bases). V lost 1 base, J lost 6 bases, and 10 bases lay in between. This CDR3 is 14 amino acids long. The germline CDR1 and CDR2 sequences are SGHDT and YYEEEE. CDR3 sequence reads: CASSLRGWAGELFF. The CDR3 DNA is TGTGCCAGCAGCTTGCGGGGGTGGGCCGGGGAGCTGTTTTTT. Together with reference TRBV5-6 and TRBJ2-2, the CDR3 gives the full variable domain: DAGVTQSPTHLIKTRGQQVTLRCSPKSGHDTVSWYQQALGQGPQFIFQYYEEEERQRGNFPDRFSGHQFPNYSSELNVNALLLGDSALYLCASSLRGWAGELFFGEGSRLTVL.

The genes are TRBV27 and TRBJ2-2, with 13 bases matching TRBD2. The V and J ends lost 5 bases and 4 bases, in that order; junction bases with no gene match: 10. This CDR3 has 18 amino acids. CDR1 MNHEY and CDR2 SMNVEV come from the germline V gene (reference sequence). Here the CDR3 DNA reads TGTGCCAGCAGTGGAAGACTAGCGGGAGGAGTAGGCACCGGGGAGCTGTTTTTT. Protein product: CASSGRLAGGVGTGELFF.

The rearrangement links TRBV14 to TRBJ2-5, with 10 bases identical to TRBD1. Germline CDR1 SGHDN, CDR2 FVKESK. The CDR3 covers 17 residues. V lost 2 bases, J lost 3 bases, and 9 bases stayed unmatched. The CDR3 nucleotides are TGTGCCAGCAGCCAACGACAGGGGGCGTCCGCTAAAGAGACCCAGTACTTC. Its protein product is CASSQRQGASAKETQYF.

V and J are TRBV10-3 and TRBJ1-2; possibly TRBD1 for D (5 bases). The CDR3 is made up of 14 amino acids. V dropped 2 bases and J dropped 8 bases, with 15 bases sitting between them. The V gene's germline CDR1 is ENHRY and CDR2 SYGVKD. CDR3 nucleotides: TGTGCCATCAGTGAGAATACCCAACCAGGGGGCTACACCTTC. This encodes CAISENTQPGGYTF.

The chain has TRBV18 and TRBJ2-1; D is perhaps TRBD1 (5 bases). The germline V and J ends were trimmed by 4 bases and 5 bases, with 12 bases remaining between them. Per germline, CDR1 KGHSH and CDR2 LQKENI. This CDR3 contains 14 residues. In DNA form, the CDR3 reads TGTGCCAGCTCACAGATACAGGATAACAATGAGCAGTTCTTC. Translation: CASSQIQDNNEQFF. The full variable domain, rest sourced from reference TRBV18 and TRBJ2-1, is NAGVMQNPRHLVRRRGQEARLRCSPMKGHSHVYWYRQLPEEGLKFMVYLQKENIIDESGMPKERFSAEFPKEGPSILRIQQVVRGDSAAYFCASSQIQDNNEQFFGPGTRLTVL.

The rearrangement joins TRBV6-5 to TRBJ1-3; possible D gene TRBD1, 6 bases. Trimming cost V 6 bases and J 5 bases, with 14 bases left between them. This CDR3 contains 14 residues. CDR1 is MNHEY, CDR2 SVGAGI, per germline. As DNA, the CDR3 is TGTGCCAGCAGAGATCACAGGGTGCGAAACACCATATATTTT. Translating gives CASRDHRVRNTIYF.

CDR3 loop: CASKGNELQGQGYTF. CDR3 nucleotides: TGTGCCAGCAAGGGTAACGAACTACAGGGACAGGGCTACACCTTC. This chain joins TRBV2 and TRBJ1-2; 7 positions match TRBD1. The CDR3 loop spans 15 amino acids. The V gene end was trimmed by 7 bases and the J gene end by 8 bases; junction bases not matched to a gene: 16. From germline, CDR1 is SNHLY and CDR2 FYNNEI.

This chain joins TRBV29-1 and TRBJ1-1; 9 positions agree with TRBD1. The ends lost 4 bases at V and 1 base at J; junction bases unmatched: 4. This CDR3 has 14 amino acids. CDR1 SQVTM and CDR2 ANQGSEA come from the germline V gene. The CDR3 protein is CSVVKTGGNTEAFF. DNA for the CDR3: TGCAGCGTTGTAAAGACAGGGGGGAACACTGAAGCTTTCTTT.

The rearrangement uses TRBV7-9 and TRBJ2-7; the match to TRBD2 covers 7 bases. J lost 2 bases, V lost 2 bases, and 6 bases had no gene match. This CDR3 is built from 15 residues. The germline V gene encodes CDR1 SEHNR and CDR2 FQNEAQ (reference sequence). For the CDR3, the DNA is TGTGCCAGCAGCTTAAGCGCTAGCGGAACCTACGAGCAGTACTTC. It yields the protein CASSLSASGTYEQYF.

J is TRBJ1-4 and V is TRBV6-1, with D perhaps TRBD1 (6 bases). CDR3 length: 15 residues. Germline CDR1 is MNHNS and CDR2 is SASEGT. V was trimmed by 2 bases and J by 3 bases, leaving 10 bases between them. This chain's CDR3 is CASSEIGGPNEKLFF. The CDR3 coding sequence is TGTGCCAGCAGTGAAATCGGGGGGCCTAATGAAAAACTGTTTTTT.

In its sample, this clone was seen once. The J gene is TRBJ2-3, the V gene TRBV4-1; 7 positions match TRBD2. The CDR3 covers 15 residues. CDR1 and CDR2 (germline): MGHRA, YSYEKL. Unmatched junction bases numbered 2, after V lost 1 base and J lost 1 base. CDR3 in DNA: TGCGCCAGCAGCCAAGGGGCGGGGGGCACAGATACGCAGTATTTT. It translates to CASSQGAGGTDTQYF.

The V and J genes are TRBV5-1 and TRBJ2-6; 9 bases agree with TRBD1. CDR1 is SGHRS, CDR2 YFSETQ, per germline. This CDR3 spans 18 amino acids. V was pared by 6 bases and J by 2 bases, with 12 bases of the junction left unmatched. CDR3 protein: CASKQQGAGLTGANVLTF. The CDR3 coding sequence is TGCGCCAGCAAACAACAGGGGGCGGGCCTAACTGGGGCCAACGTCCTGACTTTC.

The chain links TRBV10-3 to TRBJ2-1, with 7 positions matching TRBD2. Germline loops: CDR1 ENHRY, CDR2 SYGVKD. V shed 4 bases, J shed 7 bases, and the junction held 1 base outside the gene matches. This CDR3 is built from 12 residues. The CDR3 loop reads CAISGGGNEQFF. The CDR3 DNA is TGTGCCATCAGTGGGGGAGGGAATGAGCAGTTCTTC.

The chain recombines TRBV6-6 with TRBJ2-4, with 8 bases identical to TRBD2. V lost 0 bases to trimming and J lost 8 bases; unmatched junction nucleotides: 6. Per germline, CDR1 MNHNY and CDR2 SVGAGI (reference sequence). The CDR3 extends over 15 amino acids. CDR3 coding DNA: TGTGCCAGCAGTTACTCGAGCGGGAGAGGTGACATTCAGTACTTC. This translates into CASSYSSGRGDIQYF.

J is TRBJ2-1 and V is TRBV2; TRBD2 matches at 15 bases. CDR1 is SNHLY and CDR2 is FYNNEI in the germline V gene. J was trimmed by 2 bases and V by 3 bases; bases with no gene match: 20. The CDR3 length is 23 residues. This CDR3 reads CASSEGAGRRTSGRAGTYNEQFF. The DNA for the CDR3 is TGTGCCAGCAGTGAGGGGGCAGGGCGACGGACTAGCGGGAGGGCCGGTACCTACAATGAGCAGTTCTTC. The whole variable domain, remainder taken from reference TRBV2 and TRBJ2-1, is EPEVTQTPSHQVTQMGQEVILRCVPISNHLYFYWYRQILGQKVEFLVSFYNNEISEKSEIFDDQFSVERPDGSNFTLKIRSTKLEDSAMYFCASSEGAGRRTSGRAGTYNEQFFGPGTRLTVL.

CDR3 sequence: CASSRQGATPQETQYF. In DNA, the CDR3 is TGCGCCAGCAGCCGACAGGGGGCGACGCCGCAAGAGACCCAGTACTTC. The rearrangement joins TRBV5-1 to TRBJ2-5; 10 bases are shared with TRBD1. CDR1 and CDR2 from the germline V gene are SGHRS and YFSETQ. Trimming cost V 4 bases and J 2 bases; bases outside gene matches: 8. The CDR3 is made up of 16 amino acids.

The genes are TRBV30 and TRBJ2-1; maybe TRBD2 (6 bases). Between the trimmed V and J ends, which lost 4 bases and 3 bases, there was a span of 22 bases. The V gene's germline CDR1 is GTSNPN and CDR2 SVGIG (reference sequence). The CDR3 covers 17 residues. This CDR3 is CAWNSPTSNRDYNEQFF. The DNA for the CDR3 is TGTGCCTGGAACTCCCCGACTAGTAATCGGGACTACAATGAGCAGTTCTTC.

The chain recombines TRBV5-1 with TRBJ1-1; the match to TRBD1 covers 10 bases. The CDR3 is 16 residues long. J gave up 3 bases and V 4 bases, and 9 bases lay outside the gene matches. From germline, CDR1 is SGHRS and CDR2 YFSETQ. CDR3 DNA: TGCGCCAGCAGCCCGACCCCCGGGACAGGGGACACTGAAGCTTTCTTT. Amino acid sequence: CASSPTPGTGDTEAFF.

The V and J genes are TRBV7-8 and TRBJ2-7, with D perhaps matching TRBD2 (6 bases). The CDR3 is 14 residues long. Trimming removed 2 bases at V and 7 bases at J, with 15 bases between. Per the germline V gene, CDR1 is SGHVS and CDR2 is FQNEAQ. The CDR3 sequence: CASSLKGGLGEQYF. The CDR3 nucleotides are TGTGCCAGCAGCTTAAAGGGAGGTCTGGGTGAGCAGTACTTC. The whole variable domain, remainder taken from reference TRBV7-8 and TRBJ2-7, is GAGVSQSPRYKVAKRGQDVALRCDPISGHVSLFWYQQALGQGPEFLTYFQNEAQLDKSGLPSDRFFAERPEGSVSTLKIQRTQQEDSAVYLCASSLKGGLGEQYFGPGTRLTVT.

V is TRBV7-9 and J is TRBJ2-1; D is possibly TRBD2 (7 bases). Between the trimmed V and J ends, which lost 4 bases and 8 bases, there was a span of 30 bases. Germline V gene lookup returns CDR1 SEHNR and CDR2 FQNEAQ (reference sequence). The CDR3 spans 19 residues. The CDR3 region has the DNA TGTGCCAGCAGCTCCCCCACGGGCAAGGGAGGGGGTTTAGGAGATGAGCAGTTCTTC. Amino acid sequence: CASSSPTGKGGGLGDEQFF.